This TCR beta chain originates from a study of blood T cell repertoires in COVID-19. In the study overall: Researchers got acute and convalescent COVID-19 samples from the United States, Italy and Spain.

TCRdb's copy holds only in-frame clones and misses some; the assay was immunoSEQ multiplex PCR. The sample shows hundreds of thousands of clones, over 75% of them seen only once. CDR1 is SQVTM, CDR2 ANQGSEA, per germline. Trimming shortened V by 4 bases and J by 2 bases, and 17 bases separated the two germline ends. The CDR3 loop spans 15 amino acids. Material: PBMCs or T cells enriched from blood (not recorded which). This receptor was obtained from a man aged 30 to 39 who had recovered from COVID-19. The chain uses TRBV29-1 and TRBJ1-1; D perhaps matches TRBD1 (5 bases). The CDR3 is CSVGPTGLPNTEAFF. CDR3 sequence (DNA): TGCAGCGTTGGGCCTACAGGATTACCCAACACTGAAGCTTTCTTT.